A single sample is the source of the 6 T cell receptor beta chains below, sequenced in a study of cytomegalovirus exposure and HLA in healthy donors. Use of 60 Vbeta and 13 Jbeta primers characterized the PCR. The method was immunoSEQ multiplex PCR; TCRdb's version includes in-frame clones alone and lacks a portion of them. The table shows 200,000 to 250,000 clones, with about 84% occurring only once. Sequenced: PBMCs. Receptor source: a human donor in good health.

Comment on this clone: Other nucleotide sequences in the sample specify the same CDR3. The chain couples TRBV27 to TRBJ2-7; 7 bases fit TRBD1. Per the germline V gene, CDR1 is MNHEY and CDR2 is SMNVEV (reference sequence). V shed 3 bases, J shed 0 bases, and the junction held 2 bases outside the gene matches. The CDR3 extends over 14 amino acids. The CDR3 DNA is TGTGCCAGCAGTTTTCGACAGGGCTCCTACGAGCAGTACTTC. It specifies CASSFRQGSYEQYF.

The chain combines TRBV6-5 with TRBJ2-5; unclear D gene. In germline, CDR1 is MNHEY, CDR2 SVGAGI. This CDR3 region has 13 residues. V lost 6 bases and J 6 bases, leaving 14 bases between the germline ends. In DNA, the CDR3 is TGTGCCAGCAGCGAAGATCGCGGAAAGACCCAGTACTTC. The encoded protein is CASSEDRGKTQYF.

The genes are TRBV4-1 and TRBJ1-4; D may be TRBD1 (5 bases). From germline, CDR1 is MGHRA and CDR2 YSYEKL. The CDR3 runs 15 residues. Deletions cut 2 bases from V and 8 bases from J, with 15 bases between. The CDR3 DNA sequence: TGCGCCAGCAGCCAACCAGGGAATGTAGGAGAAAAACTGTTTTTT. It translates to CASSQPGNVGEKLFF.

This chain joins TRBV27 and TRBJ2-7; maybe TRBD2 (6 bases). With 3 bases removed from V and 2 bases from J, the gap between germline ends came to 11 bases. In germline, CDR1 is MNHEY, CDR2 SMNVEV (reference sequence). The CDR3 has 14 residues. The DNA for the CDR3 is TGTGCCAGCAGTTTCGGGGGACCTACCTACGAGCAGTACTTC. Translated, it gives CASSFGGPTYEQYF.

The rearrangement joins TRBV7-2 to TRBJ1-1; possibly TRBD1 for D (6 bases). The V gene's germline CDR1 is SGHTA and CDR2 FQGNSA. The CDR3 loop spans 13 amino acids. Between the trimmed V and J ends, which lost 6 bases and 1 base, there was a span of 9 bases. CDR3 in DNA: TGTGCCAGCAGTTCAGGGGCGAACACTGAAGCTTTCTTT. Protein sequence: CASSSGANTEAFF.

This sequence joins TRBV11-3 and TRBJ2-2, with 10 bases lining up with TRBD1. Looked up from germline, CDR1 is SGHNT and CDR2 is YENEEA. With V trimmed by 4 bases and J by 7 bases, 6 bases remained unmatched. CDR3 length: 15 residues. This chain's CDR3 is CASSSDRGPDGELFF. CDR3 nucleotides: TGTGCCAGCAGCTCAGACAGGGGGCCTGACGGGGAGCTGTTTTTT.